This T cell receptor (beta chain) emerged from a study of human versus mouse CDR3 diversity and MHC coevolution. The table came from immunoSEQ multiplex PCR; TCRdb's copy has only in-frame clones and leaves some out. The sample has about 73,000 clones; 85% to 95% are singletons. The CDR3 contains 19 residues. The germline V gene has CDR1 SGHAT and CDR2 FQNNGV. V trimming: 0 bases; J trimming: 0 bases; junction bases outside the gene matches: 11. This TCR came from a person aged 25 to 75 in good health. The sequenced sample was naive CD4+ T cells from blood. Sample subset: CD45RO-negative CD62L-positive naive CD4 T cells. The chain combines TRBV11-2 with TRBJ2-3; 8 bases are shared with TRBD2. CDR3 DNA: TGTGCCAGCAGCTTAGATCGCCCAAGACCTAGCGGGAGCACAGATACGCAGTATTTT. Translated: CASSLDRPRPSGSTDTQYF.